The subject of this entry is one T cell receptor (beta chain). V lost 2 bases, J lost 0 bases, and 5 bases lay in between. This CDR3 comprises 13 residues. Germline loops: CDR1 SGHTA, CDR2 FQGTGA. Method: immunoSEQ multiplex PCR; TCRdb's copy keeps in-frame clones and lacks some. The table includes 10,000 to 15,000 clones, under 45% detected once. The data stem from a study of graft-versus-host responses after intestinal transplantation. Study-level background: Induction using anti-thymocyte globulin, followed by tacrolimus and steroids for roughly 3 years, was given to all recipients. Findings of the study overall: Graft-versus-host to host-versus-graft clonal ratios in allografts were high in patients with graft-donor T cell macrochimerism.

Plating combined some 200,000 CFSE-labeled responder cells with some 200,000 irradiated, violet-dye-labeled stimulator cells. The sequence came from a human patient who received an intestinal transplant. The sequencing used alloreactive CD8+ T cells from a mixed lymphocyte reaction culture, collected before intestinal transplant. The subset is: CFSE-low proliferating T cells sorted from roughly 6-day pre-transplant mixed lymphocyte reaction (GvH or HvG direction). V usage is TRBV7-3 and J usage is TRBJ2-7; D is ambiguous. CDR3 amino acids: CASSLAASYEQYF. The CDR3 DNA follows: TGTGCCAGCAGCTTAGCGGCCTCCTACGAGCAGTACTTC.